This T cell receptor beta chain stems from a study of blood T cells in healthy people across ages. Study-wide results and limits: The percentage of naive T cells correlated strongly with TCR beta diversity.

A second PCR of roughly 7 to 11 cycles used a sample-barcoded 5' primer and a J-beta primer mix. One entry per CDR3 protein results from TCRdb running MiXCR on the 5' RACE reads. The table shows about 1,600,000 distinct CDR3 sequences, with approximately 38% occurring only once. Worth noting for this clonotype: Its antigen remains unknown.

Isolation of PBMCs gave at least 6 million cells per sample. The sequenced sample was blood. The clonotype was recovered from a woman younger than 30 in good health.

The CDR3 loop reads CASSLVGGGGTEAFF. CDR3 coding DNA: TGTGCCAGCAGCTTAGTGGGGGGCGGCGGCACTGAAGCTTTCTTT. The rearrangement joins TRBV7-9 to TRBJ1-1, with TRBD1 as a possible D gene (6 bases). V lost 1 base and J lost 4, with 13 bases in between. In germline, CDR1 is SEHNR, CDR2 FQNEAQ (reference sequence). The CDR3 is 15 residues long.